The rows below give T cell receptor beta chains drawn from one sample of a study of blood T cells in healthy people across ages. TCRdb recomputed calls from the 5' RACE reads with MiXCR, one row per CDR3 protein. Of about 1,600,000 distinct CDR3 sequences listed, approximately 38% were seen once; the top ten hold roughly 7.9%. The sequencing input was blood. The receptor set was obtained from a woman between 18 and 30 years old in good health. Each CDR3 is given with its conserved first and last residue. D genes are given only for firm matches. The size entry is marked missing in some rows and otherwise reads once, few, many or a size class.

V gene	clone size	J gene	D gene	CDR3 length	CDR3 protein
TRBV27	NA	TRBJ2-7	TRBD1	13	CASRFTGVGEQYF
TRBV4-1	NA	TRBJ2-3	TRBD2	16	CASSPWTSESTDTQYF
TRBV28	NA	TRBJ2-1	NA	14	CAGRRQGPYNEQFF
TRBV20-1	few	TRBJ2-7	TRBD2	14	CSARDSLAVHEQYF
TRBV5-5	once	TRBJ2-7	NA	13	CASSGEERESQYF
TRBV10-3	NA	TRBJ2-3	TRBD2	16	CAITESGGGAADTQYF
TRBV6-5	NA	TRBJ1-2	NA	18	CASSLLGGILASYYGYTF
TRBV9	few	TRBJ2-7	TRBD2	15	CASSVGPSGGNEQYF
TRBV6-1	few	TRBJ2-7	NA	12	CASSTGFDEQYF
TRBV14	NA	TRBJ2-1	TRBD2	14	CASSHPGLDYEQFF
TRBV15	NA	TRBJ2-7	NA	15	CATSREGGSSYEQYF
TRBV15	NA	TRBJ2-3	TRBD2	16	CATSGTRASGSDTQYF
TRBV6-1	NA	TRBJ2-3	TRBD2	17	CASSGQASGRAPDTQYF
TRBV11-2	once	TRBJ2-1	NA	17	CASSLGVRPAEYNEQFF
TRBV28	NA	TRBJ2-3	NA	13	CASSSPSDDTQYF
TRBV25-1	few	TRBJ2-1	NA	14	CASSDPSDYNEQFF
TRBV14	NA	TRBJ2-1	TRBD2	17	CASNPLGRGGSYNEQFF
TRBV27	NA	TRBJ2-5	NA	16	CASSLLGQGGQETQYF
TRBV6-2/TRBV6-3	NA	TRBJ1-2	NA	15	CASSYARGSGYGYTF
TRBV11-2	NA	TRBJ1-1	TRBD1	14	CASSLETGHTEAFF
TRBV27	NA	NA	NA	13	CASSLSPYNEQYF
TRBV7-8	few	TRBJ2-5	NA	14	CASSLAAPGKTQYF
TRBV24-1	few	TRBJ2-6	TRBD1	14	CATSSSGGTNVLTF
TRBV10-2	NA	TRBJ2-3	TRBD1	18	CASGERARNRGSTDTQYF
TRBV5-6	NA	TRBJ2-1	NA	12	CASSSEYNEQFF
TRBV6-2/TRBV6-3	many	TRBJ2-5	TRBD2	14	CASSSSGRRETQYF
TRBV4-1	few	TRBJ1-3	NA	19	CASSRGKGGMGEIRNTIYF
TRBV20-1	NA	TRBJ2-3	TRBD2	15	CSADPSGSRTDTQYF
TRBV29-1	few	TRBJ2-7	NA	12	CSALGESYEQYF
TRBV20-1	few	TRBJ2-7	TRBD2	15	CSAKDPAGNSYEQYF
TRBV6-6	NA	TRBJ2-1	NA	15	CASSYWPGASNEQFF